The clone carrying this T cell receptor beta chain was picked up a small number of times. Its antigen is unknown. Construction of the TCR beta libraries employed iRepertoire HTBI primers in conjunction with Arm-PCR of CDR3 regions. A single record per CDR3 protein comes from TCRdb applying MiXCR to the multiplex PCR reads. The sample holds approximately 250,000 distinct CDR3 sequences, approximately 16% seen once. The data stem from a study of regulatory T cells in long-lasting Graves disease. Study-wide points: Persistent patients shared more public clonotypes (over 2,500) than new patients (about 930). Segments TRBV28, TRBJ1-2 and TRBJ2-5 showed preferential usage in persistent disease.

CDR1 is SGDLS and CDR2 is YYNGEE in the germline V gene. Trimming removed 6 bases from V and 4 bases from J; junction bases left unmatched: 9. There are 15 residues in the CDR3. Time point described: newly diagnosed GD, antithyroid drugs for less than 3 months. Scientists built the TCR library using RNA that was extracted from PBMCs. The source of the patients was an endocrinology department in Xi'an, China. The chain carries TRBV9 and TRBJ2-1, with 8 bases lining up with TRBD2. The sequencing used peripheral blood mononuclear cells (PBMCs), collected at new diagnosis, from a patient treated with antithyroid drugs. The receptor's source is a female donor with Graves disease. DNA of the CDR3: TGTGCCAGCACCCCCGCTAGCGGGCTATACAATGAGCAGTTCTTC. As protein: CASTPASGLYNEQFF.